This T cell receptor (beta chain) is drawn from a study of blood T cells in healthy people across ages. Study-level points and caveats: Estimated diversity that came from one million T cells was considered an underestimate.

Combining a sample-barcoded 5' primer with a J-beta primer mix, a second PCR ran for roughly 6 to 11 cycles. One entry per CDR3 protein results from TCRdb running MiXCR on the 5' RACE reads. The sample yields roughly 1,000,000 distinct CDR3 sequences, 20% to 25% seen once. Each sample yielded at least 6 million isolated PBMCs. With V trimmed by 1 base and J by 5 bases, 4 bases remained unmatched. CDR1 and CDR2 (germline): SGHTA, FQGNSA. This CDR3 has 16 residues. This clonotype was observed a handful of times. The antigen remains unidentified. The sample was also linked to a second study, of T cells of mothers and their children.

This sequence joins TRBV7-2 and TRBJ2-5, with 13 bases fitting TRBD2. What was sequenced was blood. The sequence was obtained from a girl aged 2-10 years in good health. CDR3 sequence reads: CASSLGLGLAGETQYF. The CDR3, as DNA: TGTGCCAGCAGCTTAGGACTGGGACTAGCGGGGGAGACCCAGTACTTC.